A selection of T cell receptor beta chains follows, all from one sample in a study of blood T cell repertoires in COVID-19. The assay was immunoSEQ multiplex PCR, and TCRdb's table has in-frame clones only and misses some. This sample has more than 95,000 clones; over 80% occur once, and the top ten carry 15%. Sequenced: peripheral blood. The receptor source for this set is a man in his forties or fifties with acute or convalescent COVID-19. The CDR3 runs from the conserved cysteine through the conserved F or W. The D gene is left open where the match is weak. A clone size is listed for some rows: how often the clone was seen (once, few, many), or a class if it is expanded.

j_gene | v_gene | abundance | d_gene | CDR3nt | CDR3aa
TRBJ2-7 | TRBV18 | - | TRBD2 | TGTGCCAGCTCACCAACTAGCGGGAGTAACGAGCAGTACTTC | CASSPTSGSNEQYF
TRBJ2-7 | TRBV6-5 | few | TRBD2 | TGTGCCAGCAGGAGCGGGGGAAGGTACGAGCAGTACTTC | CASRSGGRYEQYF
TRBJ2-7 | TRBV5-1 | - | - | TGCGCCAGCAGCTGGGACAAGAACTACGAGCAGTACTTC | CASSWDKNYEQYF
TRBJ1-4 | TRBV2 | few | - | TGTGCCAGCAGTGACGTGCCAGGGACTTCTGAAAAACTGTTTTTT | CASSDVPGTSEKLFF
TRBJ2-5 | TRBV25-1 | - | - | TGTGCCAGCAGTGTGTGGCGCGGGGTCCCTATGGAAGAGACCCAGTACTTC | CASSVWRGVPMEETQYF
TRBJ2-1 | TRBV19 | - | - | TGTGCCAGTAATGCGGCGGGAAGGGTTATGGATGAGCAGTTCTTC | CASNAAGRVMDEQFF
TRBJ2-5 | TRBV5-1 | - | - | TGCGCCAGCAGCTTGGAACTACCCACAGAGACCCAGTACTTC | CASSLELPTETQYF
TRBJ2-1 | TRBV16 | - | TRBD2 | TGTGCCAGCAGCCAATCTCGGGGGGGGAATGAGCAGTTCTTC | CASSQSRGGNEQFF
TRBJ2-3 | TRBV29-1 | - | - | TGCAGCGTTGAGGCAGGCACAGATACGCAGTATTTT | CSVEAGTDTQYF
TRBJ2-7 | TRBV18 | - | - | TGTGCCAGCTCACGTCGACAGCCCCGGGACGAGCAGTACTTC | CASSRRQPRDEQYF
TRBJ1-2 | TRBV18 | - | - | TGTGCCAGCTCACCTGACAGTAACTATGGCTACACCTTC | CASSPDSNYGYTF
TRBJ2-1 | TRBV6-6 | once | TRBD1 | TGTGCCAGCAGCCCCCGGGACAGGGGGGGCAATGAGCAGTTCTTC | CASSPRDRGGNEQFF
TRBJ2-7 | TRBV18 | - | - | TGTGCCAGCTCACCAGGGAGCTCCTACGAGCAGTACTTC | CASSPGSSYEQYF
TRBJ1-1 | TRBV19 | - | TRBD1 | TGTGCCAGTAGTATTAACAGGGGAGTAAGGACTGAAGCTTTCTTT | CASSINRGVRTEAFF
TRBJ2-3 | TRBV28 | few | - | TGTGCCAGCAGTTTTGGGCGGGACCACACAGATACGCAGTATTTT | CASSFGRDHTDTQYF
TRBJ2-1 | TRBV19 | - | - | TGTGCCAGTAGTAACGGGTGGAATGAGCAGTTCTTC | CASSNGWNEQFF
TRBJ2-1 | TRBV24-1 | - | TRBD2 | TGTGCCACCAGTGATCTCCCCAGGGGGACTAGCGGTAAAAATGAGCAGTTCTTC | CATSDLPRGTSGKNEQFF
TRBJ2-7 | TRBV29-1 | - | - | TGCAGCGTTGGAGGGATTCACTACGAGCAGTACTTC | CSVGGIHYEQYF
TRBJ1-6 | TRBV6-6 | - | TRBD1 | TGTGCCAGCAGTCCCCGGCAGGGGGAATCACCCCTCCACTTT | CASSPRQGESPLHF
TRBJ2-2 | TRBV28 | - | - | - | CASSTSGRANTGELFF
TRBJ1-2 | TRBV6-6 | once | - | TGTGCCAGCAGCATTTCTGGCAGAATTAACTATGGCTACACCTTC | CASSISGRINYGYTF
TRBJ2-7 | TRBV5-1 | - | TRBD1 | TGCGCCAGCAGCTTCTCCGGGACAGGGACGGGGGAGCAGTACTTC | CASSFSGTGTGEQYF
TRBJ2-5 | TRBV27 | - | TRBD2 | TGTGCCAGCAGTCACAAAAGAGCGGGAGGGCCAGAGACCCAGTACTTC | CASSHKRAGGPETQYF
TRBJ2-7 | TRBV10-1 | - | - | TGCGCCAGCAGTGATGACTATACCTACGAGCAGTACTTC | CASSDDYTYEQYF
TRBJ2-7 | TRBV28 | - | - | TGTGCCAGCAGTTTATCAGGCAGAACCTACGAGCAGTACTTC | CASSLSGRTYEQYF
TRBJ2-7 | TRBV5-1 | few | - | TGCGCCAGCAGCTTGGCCAGCGGGTCGCCCTACGAGCAGTACTTC | CASSLASGSPYEQYF
TRBJ2-5 | TRBV5-1 | - | TRBD1 | TGCGCCAGCAGCGTGGGACAGGGCTGGGAGACCCAGTACTTC | CASSVGQGWETQYF
TRBJ2-7 | TRBV24-1 | - | - | TGTGCCACCAGTGATTGGGTTAGCCGGAGCTACGAGCAGTACTTC | CATSDWVSRSYEQYF
TRBJ2-7 | TRBV2 | - | TRBD2 | TGTGCCAGCGGGACTAGCGGGAGGGGCTCCTACGAGCAGTACTTC | CASGTSGRGSYEQYF
TRBJ2-7 | TRBV30 | - | TRBD1 | TGTGCCTGGAGTGGACAGGGCGGCGAGCAGTACTTC | CAWSGQGGEQYF
TRBJ1-3 | TRBV7-9 | - | - | TGTGCCAGCAGCTTAGTGACAGACAGCTCTGGAAACACCATATATTTT | CASSLVTDSSGNTIYF
TRBJ1-4 | TRBV5-4 | - | - | TGTGCCAGCAGCACTGGACAGACCTCTAATGAAAAACTGTTTTTT | CASSTGQTSNEKLFF
TRBJ1-1 | TRBV5-1 | - | - | TGCGCCAGCAGCTTGGCCTCTGTGAACACTGAAGCTTTCTTT | CASSLASVNTEAFF
TRBJ1-5 | TRBV29-1 | - | - | TGCAGCGTCCAGTGGGGGGAGAATCAGCCCCAGCATTTT | CSVQWGENQPQHF
TRBJ2-7 | TRBV5-1 | - | - | TGCGCCAGCAGCGACGGGTCTTCCTACTCCTACGAGCAGTACTTC | CASSDGSSYSYEQYF